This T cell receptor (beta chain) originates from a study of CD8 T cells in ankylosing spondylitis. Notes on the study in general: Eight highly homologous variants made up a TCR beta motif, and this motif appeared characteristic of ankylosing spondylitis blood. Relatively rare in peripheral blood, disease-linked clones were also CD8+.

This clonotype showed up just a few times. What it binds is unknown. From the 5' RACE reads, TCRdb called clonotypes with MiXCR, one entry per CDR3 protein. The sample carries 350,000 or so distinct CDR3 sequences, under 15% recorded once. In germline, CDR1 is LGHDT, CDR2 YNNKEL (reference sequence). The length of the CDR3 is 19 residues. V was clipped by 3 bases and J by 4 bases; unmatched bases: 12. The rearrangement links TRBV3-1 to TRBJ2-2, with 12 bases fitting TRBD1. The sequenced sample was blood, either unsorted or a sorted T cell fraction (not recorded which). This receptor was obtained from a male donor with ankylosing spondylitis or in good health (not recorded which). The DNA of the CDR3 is TGTGCCAGCAGCCAGTCCCTACCGGGACAGGGGGCCGGCACCGGGGAGCTGTTTTTT. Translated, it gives CASSQSLPGQGAGTGELFF.